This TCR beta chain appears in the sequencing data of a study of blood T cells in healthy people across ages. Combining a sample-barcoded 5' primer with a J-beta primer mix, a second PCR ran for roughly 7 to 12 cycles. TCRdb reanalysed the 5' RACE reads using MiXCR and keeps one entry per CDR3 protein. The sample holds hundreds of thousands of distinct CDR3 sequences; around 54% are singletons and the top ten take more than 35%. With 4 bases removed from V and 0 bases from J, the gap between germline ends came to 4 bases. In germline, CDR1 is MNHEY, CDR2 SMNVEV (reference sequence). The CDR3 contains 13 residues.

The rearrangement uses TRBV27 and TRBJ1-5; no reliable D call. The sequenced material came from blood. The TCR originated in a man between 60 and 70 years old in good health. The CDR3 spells CASSWDSNQPQHF. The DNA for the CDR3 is TGTGCCAGCAGTTGGGATAGCAATCAGCCCCAGCATTTT.